This T cell receptor beta chain stems from a study of T cells in Graves' hyperthyroidism and ophthalmopathy. A roughly 9.7 ml volume of fresh peripheral blood provided the PBMCs. Amplification yielded TCR beta CDR3 regions, with RNA transcripts as the source. Using the HTBI primer set, a first-round RT-PCR was run on the TCR CDR3. One entry per CDR3 protein results from TCRdb running MiXCR on the multiplex PCR reads. The sample has about 560,000 distinct CDR3 sequences; approximately 14% are singletons. With 2 bases removed from V and 8 bases from J, the gap between germline ends came to 17 bases. The CDR3 runs to 14 residues. Germline values: CDR1 SQVTM, CDR2 ANQGSEA. Points on this clonotype: Its antigen is not known.

Study conclusions and caveats: For ophthalmopathy, model prediction preceded onset by a median approximately 6 months.

The chain links TRBV29-1 to TRBJ2-3; perhaps TRBD2 as D (6 bases). This receptor was identified in a woman aged 30 to 39 with Graves' hyperthyroidism. The sample consisted of blood. The CDR3 sequence: CSVESAQVGGTQYF. CDR3 DNA sequence: TGCAGCGTTGAAAGTGCTCAGGTGGGAGGTACGCAGTATTTT.